The sequence of this TCR beta chain was determined in a study of shared clonotypes between healthy human individuals. To note about this clone: Its antigen is not known.

Measured with immunoSEQ multiplex PCR; TCRdb has only the in-frame clones, and not every one. The top ten hold under 2% of the sample, which has under 850,000 clones, 55% to 80% seen once. This CDR3 has 15 amino acids. J was trimmed by 4 bases and V by 2 bases; bases with no gene match: 7. In germline, CDR1 is MNHNY, CDR2 SVGAGI (reference sequence). General observations from the study: Generation probabilities were higher for clonotypes shared across all four sorted-subset donors than for unshared ones.

The V and J genes are TRBV6-6 and TRBJ2-7, with 8 nucleotides matching TRBD2. Sequenced: memory CD4+ T cells sorted from blood. The subset denotes: CD45RA-negative fraction. This TCR was sampled from a woman aged 25 to 39 in good health. DNA for the CDR3: TGTGCCAGCAGTTACGGAGCGGGAGAGCGATACGAGCAGTACTTC. The encoded protein is CASSYGAGERYEQYF.